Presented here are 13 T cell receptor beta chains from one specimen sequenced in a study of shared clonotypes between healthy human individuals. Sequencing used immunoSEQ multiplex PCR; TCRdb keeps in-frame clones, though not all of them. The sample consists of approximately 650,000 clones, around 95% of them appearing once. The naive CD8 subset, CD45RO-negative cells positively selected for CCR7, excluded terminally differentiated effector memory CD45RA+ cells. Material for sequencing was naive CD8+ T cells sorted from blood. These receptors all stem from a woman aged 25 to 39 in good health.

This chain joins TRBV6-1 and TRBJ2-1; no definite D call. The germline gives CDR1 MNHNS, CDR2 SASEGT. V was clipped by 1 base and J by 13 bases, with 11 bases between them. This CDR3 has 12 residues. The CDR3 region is CASSEGTAVQFF. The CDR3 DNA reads TGTGCCAGCAGTGAAGGAACGGCAGTTCAGTTCTTC.

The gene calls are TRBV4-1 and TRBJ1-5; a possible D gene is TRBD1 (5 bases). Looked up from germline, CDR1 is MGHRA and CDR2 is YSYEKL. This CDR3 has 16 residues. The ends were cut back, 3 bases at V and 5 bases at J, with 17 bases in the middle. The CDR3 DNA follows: TGCGCCAGCAGCCATGAGACCGGGACGGGAGATCAGCCCCAGCATTTT. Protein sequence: CASSHETGTGDQPQHF.

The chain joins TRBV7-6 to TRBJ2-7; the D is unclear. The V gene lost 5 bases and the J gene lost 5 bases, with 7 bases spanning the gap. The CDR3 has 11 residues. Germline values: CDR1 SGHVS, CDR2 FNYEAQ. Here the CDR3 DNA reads TGTGCCAGCAGCGTAGAGGACGAGCAGTACTTC. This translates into CASSVEDEQYF.

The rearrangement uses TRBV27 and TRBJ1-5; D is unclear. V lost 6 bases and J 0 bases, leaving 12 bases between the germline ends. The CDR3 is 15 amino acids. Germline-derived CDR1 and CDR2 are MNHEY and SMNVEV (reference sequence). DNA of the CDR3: TGTGCCAGCAGCCGCACAGAAAATAGCAATCAGCCCCAGCATTTT. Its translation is CASSRTENSNQPQHF.

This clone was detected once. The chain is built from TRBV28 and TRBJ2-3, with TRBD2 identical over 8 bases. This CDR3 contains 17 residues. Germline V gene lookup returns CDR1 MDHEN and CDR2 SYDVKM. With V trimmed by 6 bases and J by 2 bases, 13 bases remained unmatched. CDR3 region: CASRDPGGEEFTDTQYF. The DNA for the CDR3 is TGTGCCAGCAGGGACCCGGGGGGGGAGGAATTCACAGATACGCAGTATTTT.

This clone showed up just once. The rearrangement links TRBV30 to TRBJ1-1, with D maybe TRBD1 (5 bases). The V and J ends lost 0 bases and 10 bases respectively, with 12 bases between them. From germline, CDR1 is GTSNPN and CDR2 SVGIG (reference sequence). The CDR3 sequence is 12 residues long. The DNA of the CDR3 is TGTGCCTGGAGTGTATGGGGGAGCGGAGCTTTCTTT. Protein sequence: CAWSVWGSGAFF.

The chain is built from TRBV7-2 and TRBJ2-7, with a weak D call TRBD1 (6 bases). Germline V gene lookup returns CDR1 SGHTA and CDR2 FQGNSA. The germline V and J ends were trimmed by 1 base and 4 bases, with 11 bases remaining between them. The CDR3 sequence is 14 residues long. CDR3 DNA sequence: TGTGCCAGCAGCTTAGATCTGGGGGCATACGAGCAGTACTTC. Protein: CASSLDLGAYEQYF.

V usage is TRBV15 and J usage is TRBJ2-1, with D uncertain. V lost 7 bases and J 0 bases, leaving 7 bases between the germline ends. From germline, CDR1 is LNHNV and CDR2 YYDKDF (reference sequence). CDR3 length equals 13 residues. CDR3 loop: CATKTRSYNEQFF. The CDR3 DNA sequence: TGTGCCACCAAAACGCGCTCCTACAATGAGCAGTTCTTC.

The DNA for the CDR3 is TGTGCCAGCAGTCCAGGACCTAGACCCTACGAGCAGTACTTC. Protein product: CASSPGPRPYEQYF. The chain carries TRBV28 and TRBJ2-7; D uncertain. CDR1 and CDR2 from the germline V gene are MDHEN and SYDVKM. Trimming removed 5 bases from V and 2 bases from J, with 13 bases in between. The CDR3 has 14 residues.

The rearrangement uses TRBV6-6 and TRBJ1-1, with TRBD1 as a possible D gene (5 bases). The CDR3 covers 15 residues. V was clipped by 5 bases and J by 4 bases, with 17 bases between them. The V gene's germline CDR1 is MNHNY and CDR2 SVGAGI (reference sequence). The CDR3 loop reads CASSREFGDPTEAFF. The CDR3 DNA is TGTGCCAGCAGTAGGGAATTCGGGGACCCCACTGAAGCTTTCTTT.

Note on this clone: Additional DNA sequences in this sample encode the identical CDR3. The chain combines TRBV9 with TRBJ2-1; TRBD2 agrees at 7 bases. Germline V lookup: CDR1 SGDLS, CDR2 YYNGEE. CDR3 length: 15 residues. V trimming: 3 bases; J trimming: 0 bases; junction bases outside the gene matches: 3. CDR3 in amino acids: CASSASGSSYNEQFF. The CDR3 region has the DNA TGTGCCAGCAGCGCTAGCGGAAGCTCCTACAATGAGCAGTTCTTC. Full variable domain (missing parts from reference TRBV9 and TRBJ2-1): DSGVTQTPKHLITATGQRVTLRCSPRSGDLSVYWYQQSLDQGLQFLIQYYNGEERAKGNILERFSAQQFPDLHSELNLSSLELGDSALYFCASSASGSSYNEQFFGPGTRLTVL.

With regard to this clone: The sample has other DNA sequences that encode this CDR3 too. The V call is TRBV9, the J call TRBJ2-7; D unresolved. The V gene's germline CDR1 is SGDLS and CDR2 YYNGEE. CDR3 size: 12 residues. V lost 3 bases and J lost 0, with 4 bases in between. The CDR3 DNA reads TGTGCCAGCAGCGGATCCTCCTACGAGCAGTACTTC. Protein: CASSGSSYEQYF.

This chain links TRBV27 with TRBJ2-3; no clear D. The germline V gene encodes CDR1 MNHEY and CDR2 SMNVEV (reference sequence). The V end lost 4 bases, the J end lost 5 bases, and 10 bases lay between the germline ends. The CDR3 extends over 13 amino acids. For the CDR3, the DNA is TGTGCCAGCAGTTACCCCCCCGGAGATACGCAGTATTTT. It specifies CASSYPPGDTQYF.